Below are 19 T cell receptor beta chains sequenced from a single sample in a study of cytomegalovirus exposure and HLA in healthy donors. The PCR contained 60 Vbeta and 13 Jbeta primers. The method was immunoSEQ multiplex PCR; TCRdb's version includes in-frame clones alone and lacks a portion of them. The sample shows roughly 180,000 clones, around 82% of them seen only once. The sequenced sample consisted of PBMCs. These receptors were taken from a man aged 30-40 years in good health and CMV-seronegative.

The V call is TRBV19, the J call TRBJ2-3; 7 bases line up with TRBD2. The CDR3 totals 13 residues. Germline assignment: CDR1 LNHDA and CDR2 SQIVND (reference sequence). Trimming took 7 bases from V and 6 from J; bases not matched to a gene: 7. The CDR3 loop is CASNGLDMDTQYF. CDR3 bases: TGTGCCAGTAATGGACTAGACATGGATACGCAGTATTTT.

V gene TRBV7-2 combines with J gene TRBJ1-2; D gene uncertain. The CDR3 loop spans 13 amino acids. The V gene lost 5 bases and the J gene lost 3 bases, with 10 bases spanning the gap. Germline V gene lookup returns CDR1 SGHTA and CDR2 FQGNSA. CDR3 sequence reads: CASSPLRDYGYTF. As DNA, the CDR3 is TGTGCCAGCAGCCCACTCCGGGACTATGGCTACACCTTC.

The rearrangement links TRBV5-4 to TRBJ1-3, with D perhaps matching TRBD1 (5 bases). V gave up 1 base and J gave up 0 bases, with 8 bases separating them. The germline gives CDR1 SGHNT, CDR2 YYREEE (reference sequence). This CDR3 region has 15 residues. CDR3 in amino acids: CASSLRGASGNTIYF. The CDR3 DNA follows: TGTGCCAGCAGCTTGAGGGGCGCCTCTGGAAACACCATATATTTT.

CDR3 protein: CASSHQTGAYEQYF. The DNA of the CDR3 is TGCGCCAGCAGCCACCAGACAGGGGCCTACGAGCAGTACTTC. V and J are TRBV4-3 and TRBJ2-7; 8 nucleotides match TRBD1. The CDR3 is 14 residues long. Germline V gives CDR1 LGHNA, CDR2 YSLEER. J was trimmed by 2 bases and V by 3 bases; bases with no gene match: 3.

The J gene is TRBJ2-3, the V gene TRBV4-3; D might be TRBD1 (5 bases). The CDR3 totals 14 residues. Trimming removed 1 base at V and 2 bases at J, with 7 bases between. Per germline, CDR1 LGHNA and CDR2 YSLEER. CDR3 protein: CASSQGTNTDTQYF. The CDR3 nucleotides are TGCGCCAGCAGCCAAGGGACAAACACAGATACGCAGTATTTT.

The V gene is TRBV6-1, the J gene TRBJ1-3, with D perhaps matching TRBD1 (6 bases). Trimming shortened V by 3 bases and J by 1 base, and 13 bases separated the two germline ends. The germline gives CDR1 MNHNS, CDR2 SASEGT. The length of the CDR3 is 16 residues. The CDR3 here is CASSDQQGYSGNTIYF. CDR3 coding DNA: TGTGCCAGCAGTGACCAACAGGGTTATTCTGGAAACACCATATATTTT.

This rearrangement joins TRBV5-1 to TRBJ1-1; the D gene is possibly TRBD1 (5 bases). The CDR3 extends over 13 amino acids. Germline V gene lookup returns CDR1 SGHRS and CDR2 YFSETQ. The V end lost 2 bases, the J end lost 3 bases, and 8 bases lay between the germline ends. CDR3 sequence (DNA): TGCGCCAGCAGCTTTTCGACAGACACTGAAGCTTTCTTT. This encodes CASSFSTDTEAFF.

The CDR3 here is CASSPPRDSNYGYTF. CDR3 DNA: TGTGCCAGCAGCCCCCCTAGGGACTCTAACTATGGCTACACCTTC. The genes are TRBV28 and TRBJ1-2; tentatively, D is TRBD1 (5 bases). This CDR3 spans 15 amino acids. V lost 6 bases and J lost 0, with 14 bases in between. CDR1 MDHEN and CDR2 SYDVKM come from the germline V gene.

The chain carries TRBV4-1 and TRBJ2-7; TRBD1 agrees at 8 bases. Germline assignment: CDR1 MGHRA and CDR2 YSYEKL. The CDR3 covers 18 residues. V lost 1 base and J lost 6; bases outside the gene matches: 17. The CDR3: CASSQARASVTGVSEQYF. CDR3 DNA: TGCGCCAGCAGCCAAGCCCGGGCGAGCGTGACAGGGGTTAGCGAGCAGTACTTC.

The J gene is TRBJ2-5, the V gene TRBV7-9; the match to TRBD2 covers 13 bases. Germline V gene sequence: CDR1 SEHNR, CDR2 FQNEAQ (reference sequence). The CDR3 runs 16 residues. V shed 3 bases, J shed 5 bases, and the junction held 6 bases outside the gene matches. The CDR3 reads CASSLDRTSGGETQYF. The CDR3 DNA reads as TGTGCCAGCAGCTTGGACAGGACTAGCGGGGGTGAGACCCAGTACTTC.

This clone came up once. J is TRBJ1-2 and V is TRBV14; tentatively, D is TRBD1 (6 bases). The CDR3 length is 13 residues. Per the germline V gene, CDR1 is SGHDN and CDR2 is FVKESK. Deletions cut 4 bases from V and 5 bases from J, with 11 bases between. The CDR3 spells CASSPLTGYGYTF. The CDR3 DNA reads TGTGCCAGCAGCCCCCTAACAGGGTATGGCTACACCTTC.

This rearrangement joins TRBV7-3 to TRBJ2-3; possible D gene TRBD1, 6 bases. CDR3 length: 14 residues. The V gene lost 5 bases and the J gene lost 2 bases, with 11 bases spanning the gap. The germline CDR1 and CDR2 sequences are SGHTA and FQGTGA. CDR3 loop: CASSKQGSTDTQYF. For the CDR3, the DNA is TGTGCCAGCAGCAAACAGGGATCCACAGATACGCAGTATTTT.

The CDR3 loop is CASSSKTSGRAETQYF. CDR3 sequence (DNA): TGTGCCAGCAGCTCCAAGACTAGCGGGAGGGCTGAGACCCAGTACTTC. The J gene is TRBJ2-5, the V gene TRBV5-4; 14 bases fit TRBD2. The trim removed 3 bases at V and 5 bases at J, leaving 6 bases unmatched. CDR1 SGHNT and CDR2 YYREEE come from the germline V gene (reference sequence). This CDR3 comprises 16 residues.

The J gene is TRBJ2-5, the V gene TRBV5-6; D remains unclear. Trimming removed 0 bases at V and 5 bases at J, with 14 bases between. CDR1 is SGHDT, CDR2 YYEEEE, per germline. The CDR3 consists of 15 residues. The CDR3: CASSLGPNRGETQYF. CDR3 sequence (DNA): TGTGCCAGCAGCTTGGGACCGAATCGCGGTGAGACCCAGTACTTC.

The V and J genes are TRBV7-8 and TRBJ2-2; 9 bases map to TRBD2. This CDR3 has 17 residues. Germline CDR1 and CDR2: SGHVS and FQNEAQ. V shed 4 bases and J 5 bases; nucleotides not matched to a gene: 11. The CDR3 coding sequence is TGTGCCAGCAGCTCTATCGAGCGGGGGGCGTGGACCGGGGAGCTGTTTTTT. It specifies CASSSIERGAWTGELFF.

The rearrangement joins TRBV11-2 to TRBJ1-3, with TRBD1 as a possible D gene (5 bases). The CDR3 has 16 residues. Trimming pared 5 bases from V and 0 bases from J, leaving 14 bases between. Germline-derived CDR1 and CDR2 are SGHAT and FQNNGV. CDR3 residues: CASSPLRGPSGNTIYF. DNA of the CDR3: TGTGCCAGCAGCCCCCTGCGGGGACCCTCTGGAAACACCATATATTTT.

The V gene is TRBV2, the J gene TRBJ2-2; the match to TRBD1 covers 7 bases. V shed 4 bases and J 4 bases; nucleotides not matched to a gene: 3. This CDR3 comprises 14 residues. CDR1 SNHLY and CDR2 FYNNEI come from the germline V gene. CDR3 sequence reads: CASSVGGRTGELFF. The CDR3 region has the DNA TGTGCCAGCAGTGTAGGGGGCCGCACCGGGGAGCTGTTTTTT. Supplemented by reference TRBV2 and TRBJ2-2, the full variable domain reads EPEVTQTPSHQVTQMGQEVILRCVPISNHLYFYWYRQILGQKVEFLVSFYNNEISEKSEIFDDQFSVERPDGSNFTLKIRSTKLEDSAMYFCASSVGGRTGELFFGEGSRLTVL.

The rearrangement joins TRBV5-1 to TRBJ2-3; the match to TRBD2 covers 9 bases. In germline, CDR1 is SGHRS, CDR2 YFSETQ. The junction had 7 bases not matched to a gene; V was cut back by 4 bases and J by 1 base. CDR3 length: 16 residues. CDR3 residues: CASSPRVAGGTDTQYF. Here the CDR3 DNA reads TGCGCCAGCAGCCCCAGGGTAGCGGGAGGCACAGATACGCAGTATTTT.

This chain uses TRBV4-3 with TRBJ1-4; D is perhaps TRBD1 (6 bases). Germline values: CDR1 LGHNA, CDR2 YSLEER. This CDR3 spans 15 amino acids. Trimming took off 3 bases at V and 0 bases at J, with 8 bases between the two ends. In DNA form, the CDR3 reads TGCGCCAGCAGCCAGAGGACAGCAACTAATGAAAAACTGTTTTTT. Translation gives CASSQRTATNEKLFF.